Following are 28 T cell receptor beta chains from one sample sequenced in a study of cytomegalovirus exposure and HLA in healthy donors. PCR involved 60 Vbeta and 13 Jbeta primers. Profiling relied on immunoSEQ multiplex PCR, and the TCRdb table lists in-frame clones only, not all of them. The sample totals about 120,000 clones; its top ten clones hold 3.6%. The sample consisted of PBMCs. The receptors derive from a man aged 18 to 29 in good health and CMV-seronegative.

The V gene is TRBV28, the J gene TRBJ2-5; D is perhaps TRBD1 (6 bases). CDR3 length: 15 residues. The germline gives CDR1 MDHEN, CDR2 SYDVKM. The V end was cut by 4 bases, the J end by 4 bases, with 16 bases between. CDR3 in DNA: TGTGCCAGCAGTTCAAGGGTGGGACATAGAGAGACCCAGTACTTC. Its translation: CASSSRVGHRETQYF.

The chain joins TRBV7-2 to TRBJ2-1; 10 bases match TRBD2. V lost 3 bases, J lost 4 bases, and 3 bases stayed unmatched. Looked up from germline, CDR1 is SGHTA and CDR2 is FQGNSA. CDR3 size: 15 residues. The CDR3 loop reads CASSLELAGYNEQFF. The CDR3 DNA follows: TGTGCCAGCAGCTTGGAACTAGCGGGGTACAATGAGCAGTTCTTC.

The chain employs TRBV19 and TRBJ2-3, with 7 bases fitting TRBD2. Germline CDR1 is LNHDA and CDR2 is SQIVND (reference sequence). The CDR3 length is 17 residues. V gave up 8 bases and J gave up 0 bases; unmatched junction bases: 14. The DNA of the CDR3 is TGTGCCAGTTCACTTAGCGGGTGGGGGACTAGCACAGATACGCAGTATTTT. This sequence encodes CASSLSGWGTSTDTQYF.

The J gene is TRBJ1-4, the V gene TRBV28, with 7 nucleotides matching TRBD1. CDR3 length: 17 residues. Germline trimming cut 0 bases from V and 0 bases from J; bases unmatched to any gene: 4. Per the germline V gene, CDR1 is MDHEN and CDR2 is SYDVKM. CDR3 amino acids: CASSLWGQGATNEKLFF. The CDR3 nucleotides read TGTGCCAGCAGTTTATGGGGCCAGGGGGCAACTAATGAAAAACTGTTTTTT.

V gene TRBV4-2 combines with J gene TRBJ2-7, with 14 bases matching TRBD2. This CDR3 is built from 17 residues. The ends lost 3 bases at V and 5 bases at J; junction bases unmatched: 9. The germline V gene encodes CDR1 LGHNA and CDR2 YNFKEQ. The CDR3 DNA sequence: TGTGCCAGCAGCCACCGACTAGCGGGAGGGCCTGTCCACGAGCAGTACTTC. Its translation: CASSHRLAGGPVHEQYF.

This sequence joins TRBV28 and TRBJ1-4, with D perhaps TRBD1 (5 bases). Germline loops: CDR1 MDHEN, CDR2 SYDVKM. The CDR3 is 13 residues long. With 3 bases removed from V and 17 bases from J, the gap between germline ends came to 19 bases. CDR3 coding DNA: TGTGCCAGCAGTTTCCTAACCGGGGGACTACACTTTTTT. Translated: CASSFLTGGLHFF. Together with reference TRBV28 and TRBJ1-4, the CDR3 gives the full variable domain: DVKVTQSSRYLVKRTGEKVFLECVQDMDHENMFWYRQDPGLGLRLIYFSYDVKMKEKGDIPEGYSVSREKKERFSLILESASTNQTSMYLCASSFLTGGLHFFGSGTQLSVL.

V gene TRBV29-1 combines with J gene TRBJ1-4; the D gene is possibly TRBD1 (6 bases). Germline assignment: CDR1 SQVTM and CDR2 ANQGSEA. Trimming shortened V by 4 bases and J by 0 bases, and 18 bases separated the two germline ends. The length of the CDR3 is 17 residues. The CDR3 spells CSVASGTPISTNEKLFF. In nucleotides, the CDR3 is TGCAGCGTTGCCTCCGGGACACCAATTTCAACTAATGAAAAACTGTTTTTT.

On this clone: At one end the junction does not follow the germline gene, possibly because of a read error. This chain uses TRBV4-1 with TRBJ1-5, with a possible D match to TRBD1 (6 bases). The CDR3 has 14 residues. CDR1 is MGHRA, CDR2 YSYEKL, per germline. The CDR3 spells CASSPGHPALIFVF. CDR3 nucleotide sequence: TGCGCCAGCAGCCCGGGACACCCAGCCCTTATCTTCGTCTTT.

The chain employs TRBV28 and TRBJ2-2; TRBD2 matches 10 bases. This CDR3 is built from 14 residues. V shed 8 bases, J shed 6 bases, and the junction held 6 bases outside the gene matches. Germline assignment: CDR1 MDHEN and CDR2 SYDVKM. The CDR3: CASRSSGRAGELFF. CDR3 bases: TGTGCCAGCCGTTCTAGCGGGAGAGCCGGGGAGCTGTTTTTT.

The chain couples TRBV7-9 to TRBJ1-2, with a tentative D call TRBD1 (5 bases). The CDR3 consists of 15 residues. V lost 5 bases and J lost 8, with 21 bases in between. Germline-derived CDR1 and CDR2 are SEHNR and FQNEAQ (reference sequence). This CDR3 is CASSPRGGRVRGYTF. CDR3 sequence (DNA): TGTGCCAGCAGCCCAAGGGGAGGCAGGGTAAGAGGCTACACCTTC.

The genes are TRBV27 and TRBJ2-7; D is possibly TRBD2 (5 bases). V was clipped by 2 bases and J by 4 bases, with 9 bases between them. This CDR3 has 13 amino acids. Germline CDR1 reads MNHEY; CDR2 reads SMNVEV (reference sequence). In DNA form, the CDR3 reads TGTGCCAGCAGTTTACAAGGCGGGTACGAGCAGTACTTC. Residues: CASSLQGGYEQYF.

V is TRBV18 and J is TRBJ1-1; D is ambiguous. The CDR3 runs to 14 residues. The germline CDR1 and CDR2 sequences are KGHSH and LQKENI. Trimming removed 6 bases at V and 1 base at J, with 12 bases between. CDR3 DNA: TGTGCCAGCTCCCAAGTTAGCAGGAACACTGAAGCTTTCTTT. This sequence encodes CASSQVSRNTEAFF.

The gene calls are TRBV6-6 and TRBJ1-4; 7 bases fit TRBD1. Per the germline V gene, CDR1 is MNHNY and CDR2 is SVGAGI (reference sequence). CDR3 length equals 14 residues. Trimming took 5 bases from V and 6 from J; bases not matched to a gene: 6. The CDR3 is CASSQTGKYEKLFF. CDR3 DNA: TGTGCCAGCAGTCAGACAGGGAAATATGAAAAACTGTTTTTT.

The chain links TRBV27 to TRBJ1-1; possibly TRBD1 for D (5 bases). This CDR3 contains 15 residues. Germline-derived CDR1 and CDR2 are MNHEY and SMNVEV (reference sequence). Trimming stripped 3 bases from V and 0 bases from J, with 11 bases between. For the CDR3, the DNA is TGTGCCAGCAGTTTTCGGACACCCCTGAACACTGAAGCTTTCTTT. Its translation is CASSFRTPLNTEAFF.

The chain has TRBV18 and TRBJ1-5, with D tentatively TRBD1 (6 bases). The germline V gene encodes CDR1 KGHSH and CDR2 LQKENI. V was clipped by 1 base and J by 5 bases, with 12 bases between them. This CDR3 is 15 amino acids long. The DNA of the CDR3 is TGTGCCAGCTCACCACAGACAGGAGCAGATCAGCCCCAGCATTTT. Protein sequence: CASSPQTGADQPQHF.

The chain joins TRBV5-5 to TRBJ1-5, with D hard to call. Trimming left V 2 bases short and J 2 bases short, with 8 bases between. This CDR3 contains 14 residues. Germline CDR1 and CDR2: SGHKS and YYEKEE (reference sequence). Here the CDR3 DNA reads TGTGCCAGCAGCTTCTCCAGTGGCAATCAGCCCCAGCATTTT. It encodes CASSFSSGNQPQHF. The complete variable domain, with remaining parts taken from reference TRBV5-5 and TRBJ1-5, reads DAGVTQSPTHLIKTRGQQVTLRCSPISGHKSVSWYQQVLGQGPQFIFQYYEKEERGRGNFPDRFSARQFPNYSSELNVNALLLGDSALYLCASSFSSGNQPQHFGDGTRLSIL.

V gene TRBV23-1 combines with J gene TRBJ2-5, with 8 nucleotides matching TRBD1. TRBV23-1 is identified as an open reading frame with a role that is uncertain. The CDR3 length is 19 residues. J gave up 1 base and V 0 bases, and 13 bases lay outside the gene matches. This CDR3 is CASSQSKAGGERTQETQYF. CDR3 bases: TGCGCCAGCAGTCAATCGAAGGCAGGGGGCGAGAGGACCCAAGAGACCCAGTACTTC.

This sequence joins TRBV5-1 and TRBJ2-5; 16 bases match TRBD2. Germline V lookup: CDR1 SGHRS, CDR2 YFSETQ. The CDR3 sequence is 18 residues long. The V segment lost 7 bases and the J segment 3 bases; nucleotides outside the gene matches: 12. For the CDR3, the DNA is TGCGCCAGCGGCACGGGACTAGCGGGGGGGCGGGTCAAAGAGACCCAGTACTTC. It codes for CASGTGLAGGRVKETQYF. The full variable domain, completed using reference TRBV5-1 and TRBJ2-5, is KAGVTQTPRYLIKTRGQQVTLSCSPISGHRSVSWYQQTPGQGLQFLFEYFSETQRNKGNFPGRFSGRQFSNSRSEMNVSTLELGDSALYLCASGTGLAGGRVKETQYFGPGTRLLVL.

The CDR3 protein is CASSPLEPRTQYF. CDR3 in DNA: TGTGCCAGCAGCCCACTAGAACCAAGGACCCAGTACTTC. The chain has TRBV7-9 and TRBJ2-5; D perhaps matches TRBD2 (5 bases). Germline V gene sequence: CDR1 SEHNR, CDR2 FQNEAQ (reference sequence). The CDR3 length is 13 residues. Trimming left V 5 bases short and J 7 bases short, with 14 bases between.

This chain links TRBV6-1 with TRBJ2-7; D is possibly TRBD1 (6 bases). The CDR3 runs to 14 residues. Germline V lookup: CDR1 MNHNS, CDR2 SASEGT. V lost 1 base to trimming and J lost 7 bases, with 14 bases between them. The CDR3 here is CASSEEQGWREQYF. The CDR3 DNA sequence: TGTGCCAGCAGTGAAGAACAGGGATGGAGGGAGCAGTACTTC.

The rearrangement joins TRBV19 to TRBJ1-1, with TRBD1 matching over 8 bases. The germline V gene has CDR1 LNHDA and CDR2 SQIVND (reference sequence). Trimming took 8 bases from V and 4 from J; bases not matched to a gene: 9. CDR3 length: 14 residues. CDR3 region: CASSYMGQATEAFF. The CDR3 DNA follows: TGTGCCAGTTCTTATATGGGACAGGCCACTGAAGCTTTCTTT.

V gene TRBV19 combines with J gene TRBJ2-2; 7 bases fit TRBD2. This CDR3 is 15 amino acids long. Germline CDR1 LNHDA, CDR2 SQIVND (reference sequence). V was clipped by 3 bases and J by 4 bases; unmatched bases: 5. CDR3 region: CASSMSGIITGELFF. The CDR3 DNA follows: TGTGCCAGTAGTATGAGCGGGATAATCACCGGGGAGCTGTTTTTT. The full variable domain, completed using reference TRBV19 and TRBJ2-2, is DGGITQSPKYLFRKEGQNVTLSCEQNLNHDAMYWYRQDPGQGLRLIYYSQIVNDFQKGDIAEGYSVSREKKESFPLTVTSAQKNPTAFYLCASSMSGIITGELFFGEGSRLTVL.

The chain uses TRBV29-1 and TRBJ2-3; 9 positions agree with TRBD2. The CDR3 is 15 amino acids. The ends lost 4 bases at V and 3 bases at J; junction bases unmatched: 8. Looked up from germline, CDR1 is SQVTM and CDR2 is ANQGSEA. In DNA, the CDR3 is TGCAGCGTTGGTCTCTTAAGCGGGAGGACAGATACGCAGTATTTT. This translates into CSVGLLSGRTDTQYF.

V and J are TRBV6-1 and TRBJ2-3; D gene uncertain. CDR1 and CDR2 (germline): MNHNS, SASEGT. The CDR3 totals 11 residues. Between the trimmed V and J ends, which lost 5 bases and 3 bases, there was a span of 3 bases. This CDR3 is CASSLTDTQYF. The DNA of the CDR3 is TGTGCCAGCAGTCTGACAGATACGCAGTATTTT.

This chain joins TRBV9 and TRBJ1-6; D gene unclear. With 4 bases removed from V and 6 bases from J, the gap between germline ends came to 14 bases. Per the germline V gene, CDR1 is SGDLS and CDR2 is YYNGEE. This CDR3 has 15 amino acids. The CDR3 loop reads CASSTTISPNSPLHF. DNA for the CDR3: TGTGCCAGCAGCACCACAATCTCACCTAATTCACCCCTCCACTTT.

The chain employs TRBV25-1 and TRBJ2-1; 10 bases line up with TRBD2. Germline V lookup: CDR1 MGHDK, CDR2 SYGVNS. The CDR3 consists of 18 residues. The V segment lost 1 base and the J segment 1 base; nucleotides outside the gene matches: 7. This chain's CDR3 is CASSESVAGGPSYNEQFF. CDR3 in DNA: TGTGCCAGCAGTGAATCCGTAGCGGGGGGACCTTCCTACAATGAGCAGTTCTTC.

The V call is TRBV18, the J call TRBJ1-5; 7 positions agree with TRBD1. CDR3 length: 14 amino acids. Germline values: CDR1 KGHSH, CDR2 LQKENI. The ends lost 6 bases at V and 7 bases at J; junction bases unmatched: 9. CDR3 region: CASSLSGGTQPQHF. The CDR3 region has the DNA TGTGCCAGCTCGCTATCAGGGGGAACCCAGCCCCAGCATTTT.

The chain carries TRBV5-1 and TRBJ2-1, with 14 bases fitting TRBD2. CDR3 length: 18 amino acids. J was trimmed by 0 bases and V by 4 bases; bases with no gene match: 6. CDR1 SGHRS and CDR2 YFSETQ come from the germline V gene. CDR3 sequence reads: CASSGGLAGGLSYNEQFF. CDR3 nucleotide sequence: TGCGCCAGCAGCGGCGGACTAGCGGGAGGCCTCTCCTACAATGAGCAGTTCTTC.